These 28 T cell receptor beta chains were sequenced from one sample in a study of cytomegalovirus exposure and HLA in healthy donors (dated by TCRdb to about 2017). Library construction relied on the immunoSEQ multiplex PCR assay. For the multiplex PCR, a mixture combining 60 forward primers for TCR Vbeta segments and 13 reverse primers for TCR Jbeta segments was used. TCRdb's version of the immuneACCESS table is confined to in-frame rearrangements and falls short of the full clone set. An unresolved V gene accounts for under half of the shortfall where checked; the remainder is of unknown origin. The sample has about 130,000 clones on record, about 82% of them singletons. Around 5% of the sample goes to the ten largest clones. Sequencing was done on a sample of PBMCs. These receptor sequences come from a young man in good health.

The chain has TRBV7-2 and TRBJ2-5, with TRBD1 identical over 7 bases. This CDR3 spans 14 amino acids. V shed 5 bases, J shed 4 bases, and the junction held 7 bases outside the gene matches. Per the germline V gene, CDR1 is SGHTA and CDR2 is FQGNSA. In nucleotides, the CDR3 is TGTGCCAGCAGCCTTGACAGGGCGCGAGAGACCCAGTACTTC. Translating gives CASSLDRARETQYF.

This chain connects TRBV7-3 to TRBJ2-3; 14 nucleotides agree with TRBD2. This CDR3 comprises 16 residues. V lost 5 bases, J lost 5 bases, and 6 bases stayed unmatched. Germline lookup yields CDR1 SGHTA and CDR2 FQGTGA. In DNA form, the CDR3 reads TGTGCCAGCAGCCCGGGACTAGCGGGAGTAGGAGATACGCAGTATTTT. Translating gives CASSPGLAGVGDTQYF.

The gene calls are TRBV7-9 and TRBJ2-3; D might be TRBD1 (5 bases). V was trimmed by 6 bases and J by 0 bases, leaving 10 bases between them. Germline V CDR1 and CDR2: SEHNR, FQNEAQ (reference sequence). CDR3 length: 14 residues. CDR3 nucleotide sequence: TGTGCCAGCAGACGGACACCAAGCACAGATACGCAGTATTTT. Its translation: CASRRTPSTDTQYF.

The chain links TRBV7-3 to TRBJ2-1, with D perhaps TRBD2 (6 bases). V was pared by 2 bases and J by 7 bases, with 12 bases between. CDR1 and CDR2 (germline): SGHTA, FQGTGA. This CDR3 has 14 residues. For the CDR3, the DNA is TGTGCCAGCAGCTTATCTAGCGAGCGGAATGAGCAGTTCTTC. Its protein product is CASSLSSERNEQFF.

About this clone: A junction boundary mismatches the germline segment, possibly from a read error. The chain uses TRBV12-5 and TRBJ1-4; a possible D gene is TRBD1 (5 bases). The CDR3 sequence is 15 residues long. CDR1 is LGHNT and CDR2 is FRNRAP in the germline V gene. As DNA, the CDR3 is TGTGCTGGTGGCTGGGGCAAAACAACTAATGAAAAACTGTTTTTT. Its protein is CAGGWGKTTNEKLFF.

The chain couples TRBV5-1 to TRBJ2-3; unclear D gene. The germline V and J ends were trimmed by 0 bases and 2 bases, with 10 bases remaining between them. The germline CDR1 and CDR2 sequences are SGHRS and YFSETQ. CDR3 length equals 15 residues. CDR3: CASSLDARPTDTQYF. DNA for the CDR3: TGCGCCAGCAGCTTGGATGCGAGGCCCACAGATACGCAGTATTTT.

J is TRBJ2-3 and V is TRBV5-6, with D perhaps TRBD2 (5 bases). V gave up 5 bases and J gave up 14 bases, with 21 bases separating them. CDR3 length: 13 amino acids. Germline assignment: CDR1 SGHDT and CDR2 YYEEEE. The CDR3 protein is CASRVLADQRTYF. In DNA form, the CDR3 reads TGTGCCAGCAGAGTTCTAGCCGACCAACGTACGTATTTT.

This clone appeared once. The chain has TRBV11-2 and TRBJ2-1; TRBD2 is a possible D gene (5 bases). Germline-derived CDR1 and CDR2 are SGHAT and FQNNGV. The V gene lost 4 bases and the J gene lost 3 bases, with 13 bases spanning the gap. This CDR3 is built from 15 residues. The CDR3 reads CASSSHLASYNEQFF. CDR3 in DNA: TGTGCCAGCAGCTCCCACCTAGCTAGCTACAATGAGCAGTTCTTC.

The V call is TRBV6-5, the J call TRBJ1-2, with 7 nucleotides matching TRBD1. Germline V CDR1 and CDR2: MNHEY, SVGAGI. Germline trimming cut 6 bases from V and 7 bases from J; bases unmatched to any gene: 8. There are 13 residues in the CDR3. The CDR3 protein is CASRTTGEAGYTF. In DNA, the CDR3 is TGTGCCAGCAGAACTACAGGGGAGGCTGGCTACACCTTC.

For the CDR3, the DNA is TGTGCCAGCAGTGTACAGGGGGGGAACAATCAGCCCCAGCATTTT. This gives the protein CASSVQGGNNQPQHF. This chain joins TRBV2 and TRBJ1-5; 8 bases map to TRBD1. The CDR3 sequence is 15 residues long. In germline, CDR1 is SNHLY, CDR2 FYNNEI. After removal of 4 bases from V and 3 bases from J, the junction contained 5 bases not matched to a gene.

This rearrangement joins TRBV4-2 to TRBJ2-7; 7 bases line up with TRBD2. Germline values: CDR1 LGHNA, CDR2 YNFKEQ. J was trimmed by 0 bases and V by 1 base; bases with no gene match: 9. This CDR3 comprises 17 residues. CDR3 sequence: CASSQVASGADSYEQYF. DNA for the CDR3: TGTGCCAGCAGCCAAGTTGCGAGCGGGGCAGACTCCTACGAGCAGTACTTC.

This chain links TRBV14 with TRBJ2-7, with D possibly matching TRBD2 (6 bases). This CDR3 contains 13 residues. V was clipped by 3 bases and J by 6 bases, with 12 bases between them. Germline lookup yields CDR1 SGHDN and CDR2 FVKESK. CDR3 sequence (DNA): TGTGCCAGCAGCCAGACCGCGCGGGGCGAGCAGTACTTC. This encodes CASSQTARGEQYF.

The CDR3 DNA sequence: TGTGCCGGCACCGGACCCTCGGAGGATGGCTACACCTTC. As protein: CAGTGPSEDGYTF. The rearrangement links TRBV18 to TRBJ1-2; D gene uncertain. CDR1 KGHSH and CDR2 LQKENI come from the germline V gene. The V end lost 11 bases, the J end lost 6 bases, and 19 bases lay between the germline ends. The CDR3 loop spans 13 amino acids.

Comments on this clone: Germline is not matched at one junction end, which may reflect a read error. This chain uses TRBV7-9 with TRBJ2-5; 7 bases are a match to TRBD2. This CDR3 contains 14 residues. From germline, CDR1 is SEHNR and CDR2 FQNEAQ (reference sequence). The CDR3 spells CSSSLEASGISKYF. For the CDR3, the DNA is TGTTCCAGCAGCTTAGAAGCGAGCGGGATATCTAAGTACTTC.

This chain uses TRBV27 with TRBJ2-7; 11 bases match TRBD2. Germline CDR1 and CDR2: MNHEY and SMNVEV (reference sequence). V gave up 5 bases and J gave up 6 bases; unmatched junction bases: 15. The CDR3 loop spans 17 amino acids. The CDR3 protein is CASSPTVAGGPLSEQYF. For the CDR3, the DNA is TGTGCCAGCAGTCCCACAGTAGCGGGAGGGCCCTTAAGCGAGCAGTACTTC.

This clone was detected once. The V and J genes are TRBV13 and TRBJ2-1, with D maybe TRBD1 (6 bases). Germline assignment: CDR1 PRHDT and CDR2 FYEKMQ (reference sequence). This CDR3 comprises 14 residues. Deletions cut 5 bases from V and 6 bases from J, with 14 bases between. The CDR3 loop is CASSPRAGVNEQFF. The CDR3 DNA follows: TGTGCCAGCAGCCCCCGGGCAGGGGTCAATGAGCAGTTCTTC.

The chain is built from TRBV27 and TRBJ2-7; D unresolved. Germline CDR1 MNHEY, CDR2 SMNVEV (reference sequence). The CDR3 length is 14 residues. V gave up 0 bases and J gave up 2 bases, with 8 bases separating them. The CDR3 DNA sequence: TGTGCCAGCAGTTTATCGGTCACTGCCTACGAGCAGTACTTC. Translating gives CASSLSVTAYEQYF.

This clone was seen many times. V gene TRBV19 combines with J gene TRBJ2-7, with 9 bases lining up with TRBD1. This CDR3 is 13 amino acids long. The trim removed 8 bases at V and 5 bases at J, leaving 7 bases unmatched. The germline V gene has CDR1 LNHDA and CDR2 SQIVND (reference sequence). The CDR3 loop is CASGHRGRDEQYF. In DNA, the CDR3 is TGTGCCAGTGGGCACAGGGGGCGCGACGAGCAGTACTTC.

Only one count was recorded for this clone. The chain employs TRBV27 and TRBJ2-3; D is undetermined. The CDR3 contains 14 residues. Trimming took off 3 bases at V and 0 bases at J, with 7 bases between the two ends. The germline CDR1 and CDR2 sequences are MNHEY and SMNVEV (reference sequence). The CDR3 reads CASSFLTSTDTQYF. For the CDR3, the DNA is TGTGCCAGCAGTTTCCTAACTAGCACAGATACGCAGTATTTT.

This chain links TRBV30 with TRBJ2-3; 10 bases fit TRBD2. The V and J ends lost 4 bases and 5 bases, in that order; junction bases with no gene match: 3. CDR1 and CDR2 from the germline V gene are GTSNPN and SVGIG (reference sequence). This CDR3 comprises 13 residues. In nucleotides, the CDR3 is TGTGCCTGGAATCAGCGGGAGGGAGATACGCAGTATTTT. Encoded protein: CAWNQREGDTQYF.

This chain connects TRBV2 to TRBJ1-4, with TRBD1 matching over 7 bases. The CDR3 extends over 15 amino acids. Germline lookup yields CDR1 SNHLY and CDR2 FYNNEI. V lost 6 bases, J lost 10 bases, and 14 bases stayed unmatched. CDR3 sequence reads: CASSESRRQGGKLFF. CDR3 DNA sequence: TGTGCCAGCAGCGAATCCAGGAGACAGGGCGGAAAACTGTTTTTT.

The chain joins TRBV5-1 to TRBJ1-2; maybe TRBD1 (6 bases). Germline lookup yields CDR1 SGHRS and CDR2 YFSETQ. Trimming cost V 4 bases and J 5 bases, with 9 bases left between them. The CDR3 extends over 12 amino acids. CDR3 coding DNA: TGCGCCAGCAGCACCACAGGGTATGGCTACACCTTC. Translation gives CASSTTGYGYTF.

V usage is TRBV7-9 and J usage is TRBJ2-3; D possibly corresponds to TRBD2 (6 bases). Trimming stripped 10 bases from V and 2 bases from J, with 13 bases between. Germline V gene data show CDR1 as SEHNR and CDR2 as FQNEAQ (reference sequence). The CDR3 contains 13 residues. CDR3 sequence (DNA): TGTGCCACGGGACTTCCGTACACAGATACGCAGTATTTT. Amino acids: CATGLPYTDTQYF. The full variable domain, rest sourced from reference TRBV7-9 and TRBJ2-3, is DTGVSQNPRHKITKRGQNVTFRCDPISEHNRLYWYRQTLGQGPEFLTYFQNEAQLEKSRLLSDRFSAERPKGSFSTLEIQRTEQGDSAMYLCATGLPYTDTQYFGPGTRLTVL.

CDR3 protein: CASSLDTGGWGYTF. The DNA for the CDR3 is TGCGCCAGCAGCTTGGATACAGGGGGATGGGGCTACACCTTC. The gene calls are TRBV5-1 and TRBJ1-2; 8 bases map to TRBD1. The V gene end was trimmed by 0 bases and the J gene end by 8 bases; junction bases not matched to a gene: 6. Germline values: CDR1 SGHRS, CDR2 YFSETQ. The CDR3 contains 14 residues.

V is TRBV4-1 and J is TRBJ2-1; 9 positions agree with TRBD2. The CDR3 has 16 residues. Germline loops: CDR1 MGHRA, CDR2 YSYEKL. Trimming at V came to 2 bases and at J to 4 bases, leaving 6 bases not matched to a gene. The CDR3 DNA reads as TGCGCCAGCAGCCAACATACTAGCGGGCCGTACAATGAGCAGTTCTTC. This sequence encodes CASSQHTSGPYNEQFF.

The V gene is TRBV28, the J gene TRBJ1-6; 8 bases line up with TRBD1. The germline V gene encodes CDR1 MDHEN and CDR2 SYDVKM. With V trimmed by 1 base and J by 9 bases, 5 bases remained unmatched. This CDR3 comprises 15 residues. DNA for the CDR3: TGTGCCAGCAGTTTATTGGACAGGGTTTCTTCACCCCTCCACTTT. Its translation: CASSLLDRVSSPLHF.

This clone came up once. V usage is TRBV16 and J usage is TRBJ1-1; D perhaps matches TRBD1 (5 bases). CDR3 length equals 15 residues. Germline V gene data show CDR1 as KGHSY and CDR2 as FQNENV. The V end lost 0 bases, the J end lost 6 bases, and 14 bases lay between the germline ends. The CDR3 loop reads CASSQSVGAVAEAFF. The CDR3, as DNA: TGTGCCAGCAGCCAATCGGTAGGGGCGGTGGCTGAAGCTTTCTTT.

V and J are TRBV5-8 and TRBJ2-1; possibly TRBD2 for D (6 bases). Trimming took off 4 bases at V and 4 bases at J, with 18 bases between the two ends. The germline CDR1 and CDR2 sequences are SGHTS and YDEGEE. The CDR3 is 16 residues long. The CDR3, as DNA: TGTGCCAGCAGCCGACCGGGGCGGAGGGGTTACAATGAGCAGTTCTTC. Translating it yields CASSRPGRRGYNEQFF.